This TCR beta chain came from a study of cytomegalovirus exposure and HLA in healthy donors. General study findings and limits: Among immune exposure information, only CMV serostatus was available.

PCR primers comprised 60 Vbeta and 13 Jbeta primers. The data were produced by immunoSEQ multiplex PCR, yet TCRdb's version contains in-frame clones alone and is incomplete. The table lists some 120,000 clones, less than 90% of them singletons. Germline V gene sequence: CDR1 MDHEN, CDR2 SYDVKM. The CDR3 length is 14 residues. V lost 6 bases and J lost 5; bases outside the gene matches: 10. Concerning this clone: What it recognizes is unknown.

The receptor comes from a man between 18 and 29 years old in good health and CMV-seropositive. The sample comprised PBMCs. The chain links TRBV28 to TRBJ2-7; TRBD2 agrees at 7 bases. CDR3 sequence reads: CASSLGGDDNEQYF. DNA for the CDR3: TGTGCCAGCAGCCTTGGGGGGGATGATAACGAGCAGTACTTC.